Listed below are T cell receptor beta chains from one sample, sequenced in a study of blood T cell repertoires in COVID-19. Using immunoSEQ multiplex PCR, the repertoire was profiled, and TCRdb retains in-frame clones only, with some absent. The table shows about 150,000 clones, with around 82% occurring only once. Sequencing was done on a sample of peripheral blood. These receptors all stem from a man at least 80 years old with COVID-19, enrolled during active disease. CDR3s include the opening cysteine and the closing phenylalanine or tryptophan. A D gene is named only where the DNA matches it firmly. Size is stated for part of the rows, as once, few or many counts, or as a class when the clone is expanded.

clone_size: -
v_call: TRBV6-6
d_call: -
j_call: TRBJ2-5
cdr3_nt: TGTGCCAGCAGTAACGGGGACTTCCAAGAGACCCAGTACTTC
cdr3_aa: CASSNGDFQETQYF

clone_size: -
v_call: TRBV7-8
d_call: -
j_call: TRBJ1-1
cdr3_nt: TGTGCCAGCCACAGGGAGCATCTGAACACTGAAGCTTTCTTT
cdr3_aa: CASHREHLNTEAFF

clone_size: -
v_call: TRBV7-2
d_call: -
j_call: TRBJ2-3
cdr3_nt: TGTGCCAGCAGCTTAGCTCTACTTGCTGCAGGCAGCAATACGCAGTATTTT
cdr3_aa: CASSLALLAAGSNTQYF

clone_size: -
v_call: TRBV15
d_call: -
j_call: TRBJ2-3
cdr3_nt: TGTGCCACCAGCGGTAACCTGGCTGATACGCAGTATTTT
cdr3_aa: CATSGNLADTQYF

clone_size: -
v_call: TRBV18
d_call: TRBD1
j_call: TRBJ1-2
cdr3_nt: TGTGCCAGCTCCTTCTTTCGGAACGTTGACAGGGGCGGGAATGGCTACACCTTC
cdr3_aa: CASSFFRNVDRGGNGYTF

clone_size: -
v_call: TRBV5-1
d_call: -
j_call: TRBJ1-1
cdr3_nt: TGCGCCAGCAGCTTGGGGACACGGAACACTGAAGCTTTCTTT
cdr3_aa: CASSLGTRNTEAFF

clone_size: -
v_call: TRBV4-2
d_call: TRBD2
j_call: TRBJ2-4
cdr3_nt: TGTGCCAGCAGCCAAGAAGACATAGCGGGTGAACAGTACTTC
cdr3_aa: CASSQEDIAGEQYF

clone_size: -
v_call: TRBV5-3
d_call: -
j_call: TRBJ1-5
cdr3_nt: TGTGCCAGAAGCGCCCACCGATCGGGGTATGGACAGCCCCAGCATTTT
cdr3_aa: CARSAHRSGYGQPQHF

clone_size: few
v_call: TRBV15
d_call: -
j_call: TRBJ1-5
cdr3_nt: TGTGCCACCAGCGTCAAAGGTGGGGGCTCTCAGCCCCAGCATTTT
cdr3_aa: CATSVKGGGSQPQHF

clone_size: -
v_call: TRBV19
d_call: -
j_call: TRBJ2-2
cdr3_nt: TGTGCCAGTAGGAGCTGGAGTCTAGGCGGGGAGCTGTTTTTT
cdr3_aa: CASRSWSLGGELFF

clone_size: -
v_call: TRBV6-5
d_call: -
j_call: TRBJ1-2
cdr3_nt: TGTGCCAGCAGTCCCGGGATAGGGGACTTCTATGGCTACACCTTC
cdr3_aa: CASSPGIGDFYGYTF

clone_size: -
v_call: TRBV19
d_call: -
j_call: TRBJ1-1
cdr3_nt: TGTGCCAGTAGTACATATCGCGGGGCCGGGGCTTTCTTT
cdr3_aa: CASSTYRGAGAFF

clone_size: few
v_call: TRBV11-2
d_call: TRBD1
j_call: TRBJ1-4
cdr3_nt: TGTGCCAGCAGCTTCGGACAGGGAGTGCACTCAGAAAAACTGTTTTTT
cdr3_aa: CASSFGQGVHSEKLFF

clone_size: -
v_call: TRBV14
d_call: -
j_call: TRBJ2-7
cdr3_nt: TGTGCCAGCAGCCTACAGGGCCGGGAGCAGTACTTC
cdr3_aa: CASSLQGREQYF

clone_size: once
v_call: TRBV27
d_call: TRBD1
j_call: TRBJ1-4
cdr3_nt: TGTGCCAGCAGTGTACTCGGGACAGGGGAGAAAAAACTGTTTTTT
cdr3_aa: CASSVLGTGEKKLFF

clone_size: -
v_call: TRBV7-9
d_call: -
j_call: TRBJ1-2
cdr3_nt: TGTGCCAGCAGCCCCTCAAGGGGTAACTATGGCTACACCTTC
cdr3_aa: CASSPSRGNYGYTF

clone_size: -
v_call: TRBV3-1/TRBV3-2
d_call: TRBD1
j_call: TRBJ2-7
cdr3_nt: TGTGCCAGCAGCCGATTTACAACAGGGGCCTACGAGCAGTACTTC
cdr3_aa: CASSRFTTGAYEQYF

clone_size: -
v_call: TRBV7-2
d_call: -
j_call: TRBJ1-1
cdr3_nt: TGTGCCAGCAGCCCCTACTTACAGGGCACTGAAGCTTTCTTT
cdr3_aa: CASSPYLQGTEAFF

clone_size: -
v_call: TRBV9
d_call: TRBD2
j_call: TRBJ2-4
cdr3_nt: TGTGCCAGCAGCGTAGGGCTAGCGGAAAACATTCAGTACTTC
cdr3_aa: CASSVGLAENIQYF

clone_size: -
v_call: TRBV10-3
d_call: TRBD2
j_call: TRBJ2-1
cdr3_nt: TGTGCCATCAGTGCCTTCCCTAGCGGACCGGACAATGAGCAGTTCTTC
cdr3_aa: CAISAFPSGPDNEQFF

clone_size: once
v_call: TRBV19
d_call: -
j_call: TRBJ1-2
cdr3_nt: TGTGCCTTACAAACGGGGTCTGGCTACACCTTC
cdr3_aa: CALQTGSGYTF

clone_size: -
v_call: TRBV29-1
d_call: -
j_call: TRBJ2-5
cdr3_nt: TGCAGCGCCAACCCCTCAGGGAAATCACAAGAGACCCAGTACTTC
cdr3_aa: CSANPSGKSQETQYF

clone_size: -
v_call: TRBV5-1
d_call: -
j_call: TRBJ1-1
cdr3_nt: TGCGCCAGCAGCCCGGACAGCCTGCCGAACACTGAAGCTTTCTTT
cdr3_aa: CASSPDSLPNTEAFF